This T cell receptor (beta chain) was sequenced during a study of cytomegalovirus exposure and HLA in healthy donors. The protocol was immunoSEQ multiplex PCR, while the TCRdb copy is restricted to in-frame clones and leaves out a portion. The sample includes tens of thousands of clones, 97% of them seen just once. The study, taken as a whole, reports: Many donors carried some public TCRs, although rarity characterized most TCR sequences.

On this clone itself: As yet, its antigen is unknown.

Material: PBMCs. This clonotype originated in a man aged 30 to 45 in good health and CMV-seropositive.

The CDR3 DNA sequence: TGTGCCACCAGCAGAGCAGGGATCAATCAGCCCCAGCATTTT. This encodes CATSRAGINQPQHF. This sequence joins TRBV15 and TRBJ1-5; possibly TRBD1 for D (5 bases). Trimming stripped 1 base from V and 3 bases from J, with 7 bases between. This CDR3 is built from 14 residues. The V gene's germline CDR1 is LNHNV and CDR2 YYDKDF (reference sequence).